The rows below give T cell receptor beta chains drawn from one sample of a study of T cell responses to AZD1222 COVID-19 vaccine. Data came from immunoSEQ multiplex PCR; TCRdb stores just in-frame clones and leaves some out. Of 120,000 or so clones listed, 75% to 90% were seen once; the top ten hold 2.5% to 4%. Source: peripheral blood, taken on day 0 of AZD1222 vaccination. All receptors derive from an adult in good health. CDR3s leave out the opening cysteine and the closing phenylalanine or tryptophan.

j_call | v_call | cdr3_aa
TRBJ1-3 | TRBV5-4 | ASSLDGDSGNTIY
TRBJ2-2 | TRBV11-1 | ASSPTGAAGELF
TRBJ2-5 | TRBV11-2 | ASSSYRGDGQETQY
TRBJ2-2 | TRBV7-2 | ASSKDRLVTGELF
TRBJ1-4 | TRBV27 | ASSRQGASANEKLF
TRBJ2-2 | TRBV5-1 | ASSFRRQGTVPGELF
TRBJ2-1 | TRBV4-3 | ASSQDLTYSNEQF
TRBJ2-6 | TRBV5-4 | ASSPGRNSGANVLT
TRBJ2-1 | TRBV30 | AWSPRGSNNEQF
TRBJ2-2 | TRBV5-4 | ASSSKQGANTGELF
TRBJ1-1 | TRBV5-4 | ASSLDPNTEAF
TRBJ1-5 | TRBV4-3 | ASSQDGLSNQPQH
TRBJ2-1 | TRBV3-1/TRBV3-2 | ASSSERHEQF
TRBJ1-2 | TRBV7-6 | ASSPQGHSYGYT
TRBJ2-2 | TRBV27 | ASSPGGSAGELF
TRBJ2-5 | TRBV25-1 | ASSESSREWVRGETQY
TRBJ1-6 | TRBV27 | ASSPDTGGLDSPLH
TRBJ2-3 | TRBV28 | ASSIGVTYLPDTQY